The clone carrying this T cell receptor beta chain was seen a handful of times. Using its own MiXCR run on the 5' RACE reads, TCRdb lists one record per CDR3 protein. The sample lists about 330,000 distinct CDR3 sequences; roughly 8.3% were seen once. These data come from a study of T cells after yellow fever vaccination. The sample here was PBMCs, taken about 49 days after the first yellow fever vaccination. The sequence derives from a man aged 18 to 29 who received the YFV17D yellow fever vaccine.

CDR3 coding DNA: TGCGCCAGCAGCCAAACTACAGGGGGCGCGAAGTCTGGCTACACCTTC. Amino acid sequence: CASSQTTGGAKSGYTF. The V gene is TRBV4-1, the J gene TRBJ1-2; 9 bases align to TRBD1. Germline CDR1 and CDR2: MGHRA and YSYEKL. This CDR3 region has 16 residues. J gave up 7 bases and V 2 bases, and 11 bases lay outside the gene matches.